This T cell receptor (beta chain) was sequenced in a study of T cells in Graves' hyperthyroidism and ophthalmopathy. Study-level information: Any treatment followed the collection of peripheral blood at initial diagnosis.

Researchers took RNA transcripts and amplified the TCR beta CDR3 regions from them. First-round RT-PCR of the TCR CDR3 relied on the HTBI primer set. TCRdb analysed the multiplex PCR reads with MiXCR anew, one entry per CDR3 protein. The top ten hold about 16% of the sample, which has approximately 640,000 distinct CDR3 sequences, roughly 17% seen once. This clonotype occurred many times. Graves' hyperthyroidism is called stable when ophthalmopathy does not progress within 18 months. It was uncontrolled infection, other autoimmune disease, pregnancy or lactation that excluded patients. The PBMCs were sourced from fresh peripheral blood (approximately 10 ml). The CDR3 length is 15 residues. Trimming left V 7 bases short and J 2 bases short, with 16 bases between.

The V call is TRBV12-3 or TRBV12-4, the J call TRBJ2-3; weak D call: TRBD2 (6 bases). The receptor was derived from a man in his fifties or sixties with Graves' hyperthyroidism. The source material was blood. The CDR3 is CASTHPEGDTDTQYF. As DNA, the CDR3 is TGTGCCAGCACCCACCCGGAGGGAGACACAGATACGCAGTATTTT.